This TCR beta chain was identified during a study of shared clonotypes between healthy human individuals. Study outcomes and limitations: Sample collection involved blood only; tissue repertoires are likely different.

About this clone itself: The antigen is not known.

Sequencing used immunoSEQ multiplex PCR; TCRdb keeps in-frame clones, though not all of them. The sample has roughly 2,000,000 clones; less than 95% are singletons. Naive CD8 cells comprised CD45RO-negative, CCR7-positively selected cells, excluding terminally differentiated effector memory CD45RA+ cells. Germline CDR1 SGHAT, CDR2 FQDESV (reference sequence). The V gene end was trimmed by 4 bases and the J gene end by 5 bases; junction bases not matched to a gene: 11. The CDR3 spans 15 residues. The source of this sequence is a man aged 18 to 29 in good health. The chain combines TRBV11-1 with TRBJ2-7; TRBD2 matches 7 bases. Sequencing was performed on naive CD8+ T cells sorted from blood. The CDR3: CASSSWEGSPDEQYF. CDR3 coding DNA: TGTGCCAGCAGCTCCTGGGAGGGTAGTCCTGACGAGCAGTACTTC.